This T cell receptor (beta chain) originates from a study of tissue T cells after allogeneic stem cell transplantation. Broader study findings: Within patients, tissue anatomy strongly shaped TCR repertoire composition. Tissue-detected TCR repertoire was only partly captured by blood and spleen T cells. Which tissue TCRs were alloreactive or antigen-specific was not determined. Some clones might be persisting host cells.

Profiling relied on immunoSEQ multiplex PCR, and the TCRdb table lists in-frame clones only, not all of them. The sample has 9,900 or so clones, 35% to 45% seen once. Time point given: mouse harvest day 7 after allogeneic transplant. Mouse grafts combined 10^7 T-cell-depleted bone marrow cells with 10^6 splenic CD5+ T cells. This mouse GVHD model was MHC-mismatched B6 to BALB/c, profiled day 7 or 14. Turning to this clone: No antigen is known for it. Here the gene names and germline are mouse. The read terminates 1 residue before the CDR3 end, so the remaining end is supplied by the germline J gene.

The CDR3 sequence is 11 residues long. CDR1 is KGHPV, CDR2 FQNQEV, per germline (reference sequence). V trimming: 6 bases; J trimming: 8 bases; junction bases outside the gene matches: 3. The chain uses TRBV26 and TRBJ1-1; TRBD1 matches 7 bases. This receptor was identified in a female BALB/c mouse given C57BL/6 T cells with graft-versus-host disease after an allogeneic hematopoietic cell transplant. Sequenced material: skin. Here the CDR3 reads CASRGQVEVFF. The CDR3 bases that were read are TGTGCCAGCAGAGGACAGGTCGAAGTCTTC.